The rows below give T cell receptor beta chains drawn from one sample of a study of lung T cells in sarcoidosis with Löfgren's syndrome. In TCRdb, the reads were re-called with MiXCR into one record per CDR3 protein. Of about 63,000 distinct CDR3 sequences in the sample, about 20% were seen once. The sample consisted of CD4+ T cells from PBMCs. These receptors were obtained from a human donor with sarcoidosis (Löfgren's syndrome or another form), or a control subject (not recorded which). The CDR3 runs from the conserved cysteine through the conserved F or W. A row's size may be missing; if present it is once, few, many or a size class.

. TRBV24-1 CATSGPTAIGGNQPQHF
many TRBV7-2 CASTLAGGIQETQYF
many TRBV20-1 CSAVQGARFDEQFF
. TRBV5-4 CASSLGTGGPYNEQFF
few TRBV5-4 CASSLGGRGSYEQYF
. TRBV9 CASSVAETMNTEAFF
. TRBV2 CASSEEAYYGYTF
. TRBV11-2 CASSLRGNNQPQHF
many TRBV6-1 CASSGDRGVGYTF
few TRBV5-6 CASSLEAGANEQFF
many TRBV20-1 CSAPRAGQPYEQYF
many TRBV25-1 CASSAAHRGGTDTQYF
. TRBV11-1 CASSLQGGDTEAFF
many TRBV27 CASKTPLGGDEAFF
many TRBV6-2/TRBV6-3 CASSYSPGAYEQYF
few TRBV19 CASSTPGLAIDEQYF
. TRBV10-3 CATSSGASYNEQFF
many TRBV7-2 CASSLSGGPTDTQYF
. TRBV12-3/TRBV12-4 CASIWGQWVIGELFF
many TRBV6-1 CASLLDGEGSAFF
. TRBV29-1 CSVAPRLANYGYTF
many TRBV6-1 CASQRKQGESYGYTF
many TRBV6-7 CASSPGQGKSNEKLFF
few TRBV7-2 CASSFKAGSGTEAFF
few TRBV4-1 CASSQDSGLAVAKNIQYF
. TRBV5-1 CASSLTSGGSYNEQFF
few TRBV7-3 CASSLSGGAQFF
many TRBV4-1 CASSQGGQGETQYF
. TRBV19 CASSMRKGTSGWALQFF
many TRBV27 CASSLGIRNTEAFF
. TRBV29-1 CSVVSSGRGETQYF
. TRBV4-1 CASNRERPTDTQYF
. TRBV2 CASRKLGGTEAFF
many TRBV20-1 CSARGGTSGSFGDEQYF
medium-sized TRBV20-1 CSATGQTYNTEAFF
few TRBV14 CASSQVGSGANVLTF
few TRBV5-1 CASSQLALRENIQYF
many TRBV10-3 CATTGGGSNQPQHF
many TRBV18 CASSPGISMRGYTF
. TRBV2 CASSGRLAGFNEQFF
many TRBV6-2/TRBV6-3 CAVGLPNTGELFF
few TRBV12-5 CASGLVGTDTQYF
. TRBV27 CASSTSTSGIYPEQYF
. TRBV10-1 CASTDGTLGNTIYF
few TRBV11-2 CASSTTTSGRETQYF
few TRBV7-9 CASSLGDTYNQPQHF
many TRBV7-2 CASSPGISVNQPQHF
few TRBV6-6 CASSYGGRQADSNQPQHF
few TRBV7-9 CASSASYGQFTDTQYF
few TRBV12-3/TRBV12-4 CASSLFGTGDYEQYF
many TRBV12-3/TRBV12-4 CASSTGAADTQYF